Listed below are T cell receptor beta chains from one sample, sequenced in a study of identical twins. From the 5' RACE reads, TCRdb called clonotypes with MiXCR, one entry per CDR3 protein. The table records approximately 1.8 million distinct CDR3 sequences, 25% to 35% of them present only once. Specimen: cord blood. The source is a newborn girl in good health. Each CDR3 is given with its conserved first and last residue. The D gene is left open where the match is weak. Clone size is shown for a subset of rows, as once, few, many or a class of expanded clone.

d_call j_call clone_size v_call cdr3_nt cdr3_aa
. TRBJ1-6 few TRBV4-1 TGCGCCAGCAGCCAAGAAACCAGGCTAAATTCACCCCTCCACTTT CASSQETRLNSPLHF
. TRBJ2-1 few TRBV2 TGTGCCAGCAGGCCGGACTCTTACTCCTACAATGAGCAGTTCTTC CASRPDSYSYNEQFF
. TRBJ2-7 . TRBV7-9 TGTGCCAGCAGCTCCGAGACAGGTCCTAGCTCCTACGAGCAGTACTTC CASSSETGPSSYEQYF
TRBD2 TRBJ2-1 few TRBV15 TGTGCCACCAGCAGAGATGCGGGGGGCGGATACAATGAGCAGTTCTTC CATSRDAGGGYNEQFF
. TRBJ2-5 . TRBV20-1 TGCAGTGCTAGAGCGATAGCCACGAAGGGGACCCAGTACTTC CSARAIATKGTQYF
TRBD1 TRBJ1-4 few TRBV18 TGTGCCAGCTCACCAAATAAGGGGACAGCAACTAATGAAAAACTGTTTTTT CASSPNKGTATNEKLFF
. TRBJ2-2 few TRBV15 TGTGCCACCAGCAGAGATTGGACCGGGGAGCTGTTTTTT CATSRDWTGELFF
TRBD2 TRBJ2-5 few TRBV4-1 TGCGCCAGCAGCCAAGAGGGATTAGCGGGATTGGGGGAGCAGTACTTC CASSQEGLAGLGEQYF
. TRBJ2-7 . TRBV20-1 TGCAGTGCCCATCAAGTTACGCGGACTCTCCTTTCCTACGAGCAGTACTTC CSAHQVTRTLLSYEQYF
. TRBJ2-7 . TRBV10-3 TGTGCCATCAGTGAGTCGGCATTTGGAAGCTCCTACGAGCAGTACTTC CAISESAFGSSYEQYF
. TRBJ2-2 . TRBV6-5 TGTGCCAGCAGTTACAAAGAGGGCGGGGAGCTGTTTTTT CASSYKEGGELFF
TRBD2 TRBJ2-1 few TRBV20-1 TGCAGTGCTAGATATACTAGCGGGGGGCGCAATGAGCAGTTCTTC CSARYTSGGRNEQFF
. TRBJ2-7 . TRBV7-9 TGTGCCAGCAGTTCTAGGTTCTCCTACGAGCAGTACTTC CASSSRFSYEQYF
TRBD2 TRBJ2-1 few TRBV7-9 TGTGCCAGCTCGGGACTAGATTCGGGAGGATTCGAGCAGTTCTTC CASSGLDSGGFEQFF